This T cell receptor beta chain was sequenced for a study of cytotoxic CD8 clonotypes in ibrutinib-treated CLL. V trimming: 5 bases; J trimming: 0 bases; junction bases outside the gene matches: 6. The CDR3 is 15 residues long. Germline-derived CDR1 and CDR2 are SGHVS and FQNEAQ. Here immunoSEQ multiplex PCR was the method, and the copy in TCRdb shows in-frame clones only, minus some. The profile covers more than 85,000 clones, with around 77% appearing a single time and 20% to 25% taken by the ten largest. Sequenced material: PBMCs, taken after 24 months of ibrutinib treatment. The chain carries TRBV7-8 and TRBJ1-2, with 7 positions matching TRBD1. This sequence was found in a human donor with chronic lymphocytic leukemia. DNA for the CDR3: TGTGCCAGCAGCGCCCGGGACAGACCTAACTATGGCTACACCTTC. Translating it yields CASSARDRPNYGYTF.